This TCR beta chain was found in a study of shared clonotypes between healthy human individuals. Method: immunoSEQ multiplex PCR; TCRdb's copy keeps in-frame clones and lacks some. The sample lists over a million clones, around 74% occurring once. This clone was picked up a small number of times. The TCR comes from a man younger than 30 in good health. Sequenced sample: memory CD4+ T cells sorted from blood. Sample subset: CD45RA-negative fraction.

CDR3 in amino acids: CASSDRQGTDTQYF. Here the CDR3 DNA reads TGCGCCAGCAGCGATAGACAGGGAACAGATACGCAGTATTTT. The V and J genes are TRBV10-1 and TRBJ2-3, with 7 bases fitting TRBD1. This CDR3 has 14 residues. The V segment lost 6 bases and the J segment 3 bases; nucleotides outside the gene matches: 6. In germline, CDR1 is WNHNN, CDR2 SYGVQD (reference sequence).